This TCR beta chain was sequenced for a study of T cells in localized non-small cell lung cancer. Profiling relied on immunoSEQ multiplex PCR, and the TCRdb table lists in-frame clones only, not all of them. The sample lists 920 or so clones; around 20% were seen once. Remarks on this clone: As yet, its antigen is unknown.

Germline CDR1 is SGHNT and CDR2 is YENEEA. The CDR3 loop spans 16 amino acids. With V trimmed by 5 bases and J by 0 bases, 6 bases remained unmatched. Notes on the study in general: Sequencing involved a lone tumor region, leaving heterogeneity possible. Adjacent lung had a median roughly 61 of the 100 largest tumor clones. T cell clonality was highest in uninvolved adjacent lung, above tumor. Higher blood T cell density tracked longer overall survival.

The clonotype was recovered from a female donor of 60 years or more with stage II squamous cell lung carcinoma. Sequenced here: lung tumor tissue, sampled before any cancer treatment. The rearrangement uses TRBV11-3 and TRBJ1-5; TRBD1 aligns across 8 bases. The CDR3 coding sequence is TGTGCCAGCAGCCAAGGACAGGGCCTTAGCAATCAGCCCCAGCATTTT. As protein: CASSQGQGLSNQPQHF.